This T cell receptor beta chain was sequenced in a study of blood T cell repertoires in COVID-19. Profiled with immunoSEQ multiplex PCR; TCRdb holds only in-frame clones, not every one. The sample carries about 130,000 clones, around 88% recorded once. The ends lost 5 bases at V and 1 base at J; junction bases unmatched: 10. This CDR3 contains 16 residues. Per germline, CDR1 LNHDA and CDR2 SQIVND (reference sequence). The chain uses TRBV19 and TRBJ2-7; 8 bases map to TRBD1. The specimen was peripheral blood. The TCR was taken from a woman in her 50s who had recovered from COVID-19. The CDR3 nucleotides are TGTGCCAGTAGTCCAGCGCTCCGGGACAGGTCCTACGAGCAGTACTTC. This encodes CASSPALRDRSYEQYF. Complete variable domain (other parts from reference TRBV19 and TRBJ2-7): DGGITQSPKYLFRKEGQNVTLSCEQNLNHDAMYWYRQDPGQGLRLIYYSQIVNDFQKGDIAEGYSVSREKKESFPLTVTSAQKNPTAFYLCASSPALRDRSYEQYFGPGTRLTVT.